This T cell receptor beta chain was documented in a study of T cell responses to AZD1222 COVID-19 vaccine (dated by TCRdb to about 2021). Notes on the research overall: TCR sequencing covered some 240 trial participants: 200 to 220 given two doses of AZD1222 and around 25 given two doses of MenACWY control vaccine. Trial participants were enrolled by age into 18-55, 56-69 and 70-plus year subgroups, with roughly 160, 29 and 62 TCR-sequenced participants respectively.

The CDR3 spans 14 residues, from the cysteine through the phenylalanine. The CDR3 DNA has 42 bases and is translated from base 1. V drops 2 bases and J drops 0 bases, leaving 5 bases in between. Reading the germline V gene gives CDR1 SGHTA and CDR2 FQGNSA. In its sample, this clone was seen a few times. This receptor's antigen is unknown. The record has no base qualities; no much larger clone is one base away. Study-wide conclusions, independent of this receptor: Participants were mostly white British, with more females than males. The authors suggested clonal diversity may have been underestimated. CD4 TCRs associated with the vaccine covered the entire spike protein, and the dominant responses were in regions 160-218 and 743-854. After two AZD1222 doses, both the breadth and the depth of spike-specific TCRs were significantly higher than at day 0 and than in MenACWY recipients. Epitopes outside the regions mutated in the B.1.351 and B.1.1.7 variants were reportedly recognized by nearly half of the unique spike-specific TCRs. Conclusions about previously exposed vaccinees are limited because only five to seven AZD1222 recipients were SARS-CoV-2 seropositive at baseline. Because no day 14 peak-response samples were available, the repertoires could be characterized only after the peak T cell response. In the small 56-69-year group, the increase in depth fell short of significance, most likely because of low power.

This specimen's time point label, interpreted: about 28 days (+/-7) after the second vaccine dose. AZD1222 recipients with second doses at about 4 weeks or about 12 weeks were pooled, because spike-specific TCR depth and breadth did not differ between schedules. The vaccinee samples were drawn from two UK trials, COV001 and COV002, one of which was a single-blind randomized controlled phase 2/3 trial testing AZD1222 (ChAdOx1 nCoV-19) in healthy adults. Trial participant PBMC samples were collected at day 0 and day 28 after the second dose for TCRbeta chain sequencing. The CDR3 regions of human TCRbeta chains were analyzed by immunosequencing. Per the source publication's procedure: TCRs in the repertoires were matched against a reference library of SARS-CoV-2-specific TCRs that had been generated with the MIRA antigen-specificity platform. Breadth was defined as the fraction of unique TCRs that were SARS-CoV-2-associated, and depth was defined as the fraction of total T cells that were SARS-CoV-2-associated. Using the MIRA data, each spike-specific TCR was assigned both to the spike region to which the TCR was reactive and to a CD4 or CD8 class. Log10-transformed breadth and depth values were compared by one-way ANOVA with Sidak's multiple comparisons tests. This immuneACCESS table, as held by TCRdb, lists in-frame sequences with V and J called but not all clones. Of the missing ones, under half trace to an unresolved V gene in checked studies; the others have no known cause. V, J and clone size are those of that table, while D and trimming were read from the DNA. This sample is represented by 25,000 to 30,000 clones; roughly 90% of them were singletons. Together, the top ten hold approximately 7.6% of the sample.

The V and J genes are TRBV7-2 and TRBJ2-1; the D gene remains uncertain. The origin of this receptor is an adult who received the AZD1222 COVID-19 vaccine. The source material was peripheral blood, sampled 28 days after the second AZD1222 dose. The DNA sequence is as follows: TGTGCCAGCAGCTTATCCAGCTCCTACAATGAGCAGTTCTTC. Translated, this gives CASSLSSSYNEQFF.